These T cell receptor beta chains were read from a single sample in a study of blood T cell repertoires in COVID-19. Profiling relied on immunoSEQ multiplex PCR, and the TCRdb table lists in-frame clones only, not all of them. The profile shows 150,000 to 200,000 clones, about 92% of them singletons. Sequencing used peripheral blood. These receptors came from an older woman with COVID-19, enrolled during active disease. Each CDR3 is given with its conserved first and last residue. A D gene is named only where the DNA matches it firmly. Clone size is stated in some rows and not others, as once, few, many or a class when expanded.

clone_size,v_call,j_call,d_call,cdr3_nt,cdr3_aa
once,TRBV20-1,TRBJ2-7,TRBD2,TGCAGTGCTAGTAGCTCACTAGCGACCTACGAGCAGTACTTC,CSASSSLATYEQYF
few,TRBV10-1,TRBJ2-5,.,TGCGCCAGCAGTGACGGGGGACGGGCCCTAGAGACCCAGTACTTC,CASSDGGRALETQYF
.,TRBV2,TRBJ1-4,.,TGTGCCAGCAGTAGGGACTTTACAACTAATGAAAAACTGTTTTTT,CASSRDFTTNEKLFF
once,TRBV6-5,TRBJ2-1,TRBD2,TGTGCCAGCAGTTACTCCCGCCGACTAGCCTCCGGAGAGCAGTTCTTC,CASSYSRRLASGEQFF
.,TRBV19,TRBJ2-2,.,TGTGCCAGTACCACACTCATGGGACAACCGAACACCGGGGAGCTGTTTTTT,CASTTLMGQPNTGELFF
.,TRBV27,TRBJ2-7,.,TGTGCCAGCAGGGGGGGAAACTACGAGCAGTACTTC,CASRGGNYEQYF
.,TRBV13,TRBJ1-1,.,TGTGCCAGCAGCCGTGGACAGGAAGCTTTCTTT,CASSRGQEAFF
.,TRBV19,TRBJ1-5,TRBD1,TGTGCCAGTATCGGGACAGGGATCGTAGGACAGCCCCAGCATTTT,CASIGTGIVGQPQHF
once,TRBV6-5,TRBJ1-1,TRBD1,TGTGCCAGCAGCCGACAGGGGTTGGCTTTCTTT,CASSRQGLAFF
.,TRBV4-1,TRBJ1-2,.,TGCGCCAGCAGCATGGACAGAATAACACTTAACTATGGCTACACCTTC,CASSMDRITLNYGYTF
.,TRBV7-2,TRBJ2-1,TRBD2,TGTGCCAGCACTACAAGGCGGGGGGGTCTCAAATCCTACAATGAGCAGTTCTTC,CASTTRRGGLKSYNEQFF
.,TRBV20-1,TRBJ1-2,.,TGCAGTGTGGACAGCTATGGCTACACCTTC,CSVDSYGYTF
.,TRBV19,TRBJ1-4,.,TGTGCCAGTAGTATCATGGGGGCAAAGGGGGAAAAACTGTTTTTT,CASSIMGAKGEKLFF
few,TRBV18,TRBJ2-7,.,TGTGCCAGCTCACCATCGATCTCAGGGGATGTCGACGAGCAGTACTTC,CASSPSISGDVDEQYF
.,TRBV7-8,TRBJ2-5,TRBD1,TGTGCCAGCAGCTCAGGGGGCGGGAAAGAGACCCAGTACTTC,CASSSGGGKETQYF
.,TRBV12-3/TRBV12-4,TRBJ1-1,.,TGTGCCAGCACTTCACCAGGGGAAGCTTTCTTT,CASTSPGEAFF
once,TRBV13,TRBJ2-1,TRBD2,TGTGCCAGCAGCTTAGGAGCGGGGGGGCCGGGTGAGCAGTTCTTC,CASSLGAGGPGEQFF
.,TRBV11-2,TRBJ2-1,TRBD2,TGTGCCAGCTTCGGGACTAGCTCCTATGAGCAGTTCTTC,CASFGTSSYEQFF
.,TRBV5-4,TRBJ2-7,TRBD2,TGTGCCAGCAGCTTGGGAAATAGCGGGGGCTACGAGCAGTACTTC,CASSLGNSGGYEQYF
.,TRBV6-2/TRBV6-3,TRBJ1-5,.,TGTGCCAGCACCCCCCTGGCGGGACCAGGTAAAGATCAGCCCCAGCATTTT,CASTPLAGPGKDQPQHF
.,TRBV9,TRBJ1-2,TRBD1,TGTGCCAGCAAAGCGGGACAGGGAGTCTCTTATGGCTACACCTTC,CASKAGQGVSYGYTF
.,TRBV7-9,TRBJ1-1,.,TGTGCCAGCAGCTGGACAGCTACTGAAGCTTTCTTT,CASSWTATEAFF
.,TRBV19,TRBJ1-2,.,TGTGCCAGTACGAGGGAGAGACTTTCGAGCTACACCTTC,CASTRERLSSYTF
.,TRBV9,TRBJ2-1,TRBD2,TGTGCCAGCAGCCCAAGCGGGGGTCGCTACAATGAGCAGTTCTTC,CASSPSGGRYNEQFF
.,TRBV6-5,TRBJ1-5,.,TGTGCCAGCAGTTACCAGGGGCGTAGCAATCAGCCCCAGCATTTT,CASSYQGRSNQPQHF
.,TRBV6-2/TRBV6-3,TRBJ1-5,.,TGTGCCAGCAGCGGCAGGGGCAATCAGCCCCAGCATTTT,CASSGRGNQPQHF
.,TRBV2,TRBJ1-2,.,TGTGCCAGCAGTGTCGACAACGGGGGGTATGGCTACACCTTC,CASSVDNGGYGYTF
.,TRBV7-2,TRBJ1-1,.,TGTGCCAGCAGCCTCAGGCGGGAGAACACTGAAGCTTTCTTT,CASSLRRENTEAFF
.,TRBV4-1,TRBJ2-1,TRBD1,TGCGCCAGCAGTCACAGGGGTGCGTACAATGAGCAGTTCTTC,CASSHRGAYNEQFF
.,TRBV4-2,TRBJ1-4,.,TGTGCCAGCAGCCAAGATCCGCAGTCGACTAATGAAAAACTGTTTTTT,CASSQDPQSTNEKLFF
.,TRBV29-1,TRBJ1-3,.,TGCAGCGTCGACTCAGGGGTCTCTGGAAACACCATATATTTT,CSVDSGVSGNTIYF
.,TRBV7-2,TRBJ2-7,.,TGTGCCAGCAGGGCAGGGACCTACGAGCAGTACTTC,CASRAGTYEQYF
.,TRBV29-1,TRBJ1-5,.,TGCAGCGTTGCCTTAGGGGTCAATCAGCCCCAGCATTTT,CSVALGVNQPQHF
.,TRBV5-1,TRBJ1-2,TRBD1,TGCGCCAGCAGCTCTACAGGGGGAAACAACTATGGCTACACCTTC,CASSSTGGNNYGYTF
.,TRBV11-3,TRBJ2-1,.,TGTGCCAGCAGCCCCCGGAGGGGGCCCTACAATGAGCAGTTCTTC,CASSPRRGPYNEQFF
.,TRBV11-2,TRBJ2-1,TRBD1,TGTGCCAGCAGCTCGACAGGGGTCTACTGGGGCTCCTACAATGAGCAGTTCTTC,CASSSTGVYWGSYNEQFF
.,TRBV15,TRBJ2-7,TRBD1,TGTGCCACCAGCAGAGATCGGGGGACAGGGGCAAGCGAGCAGTACTTC,CATSRDRGTGASEQYF
.,TRBV7-8,TRBJ2-5,.,TGTGCCAGCAGCCCGCATGACGTTGGAGGGGAAACCCAGTACTTC,CASSPHDVGGETQYF
.,TRBV13,TRBJ2-7,.,TGTGCCAGCAGCTCAATAGTCGGCTACGAGCAGTACTTC,CASSSIVGYEQYF